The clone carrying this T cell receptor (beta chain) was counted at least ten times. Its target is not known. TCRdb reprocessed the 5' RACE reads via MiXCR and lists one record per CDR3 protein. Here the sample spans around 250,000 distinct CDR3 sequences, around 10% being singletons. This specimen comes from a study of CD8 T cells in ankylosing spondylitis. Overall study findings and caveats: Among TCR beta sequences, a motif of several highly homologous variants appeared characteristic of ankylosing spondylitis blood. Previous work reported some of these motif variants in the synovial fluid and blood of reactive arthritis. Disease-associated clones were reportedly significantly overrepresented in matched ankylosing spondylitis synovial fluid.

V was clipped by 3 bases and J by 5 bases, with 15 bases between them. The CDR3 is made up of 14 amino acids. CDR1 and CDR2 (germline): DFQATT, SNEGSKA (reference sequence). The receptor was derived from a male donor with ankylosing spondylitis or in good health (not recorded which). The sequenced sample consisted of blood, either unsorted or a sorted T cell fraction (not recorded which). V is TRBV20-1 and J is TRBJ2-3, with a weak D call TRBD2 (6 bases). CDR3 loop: CSASWTGVKDTQYF. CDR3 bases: TGCAGTGCTAGTTGGACGGGAGTTAAAGATACGCAGTATTTT.